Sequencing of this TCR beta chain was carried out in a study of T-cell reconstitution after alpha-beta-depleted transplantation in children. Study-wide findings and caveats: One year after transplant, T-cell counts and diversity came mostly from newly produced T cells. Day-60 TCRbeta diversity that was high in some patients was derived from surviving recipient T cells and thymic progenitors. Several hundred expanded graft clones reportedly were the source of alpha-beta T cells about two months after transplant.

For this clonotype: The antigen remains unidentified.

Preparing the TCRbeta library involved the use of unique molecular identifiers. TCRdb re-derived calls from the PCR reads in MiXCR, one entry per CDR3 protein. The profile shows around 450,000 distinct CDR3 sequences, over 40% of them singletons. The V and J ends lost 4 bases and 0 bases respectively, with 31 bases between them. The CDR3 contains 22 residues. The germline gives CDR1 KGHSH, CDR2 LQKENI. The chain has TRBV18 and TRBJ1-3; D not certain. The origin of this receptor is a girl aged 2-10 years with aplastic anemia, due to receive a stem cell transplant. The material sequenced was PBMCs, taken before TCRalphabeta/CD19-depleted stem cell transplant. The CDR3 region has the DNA TGTGCCAGCTCACAAGGCCCCCTAATGGGCCGTACCAAGTCGAGCTCTGGAAACACCATATATTTT. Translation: CASSQGPLMGRTKSSSGNTIYF.